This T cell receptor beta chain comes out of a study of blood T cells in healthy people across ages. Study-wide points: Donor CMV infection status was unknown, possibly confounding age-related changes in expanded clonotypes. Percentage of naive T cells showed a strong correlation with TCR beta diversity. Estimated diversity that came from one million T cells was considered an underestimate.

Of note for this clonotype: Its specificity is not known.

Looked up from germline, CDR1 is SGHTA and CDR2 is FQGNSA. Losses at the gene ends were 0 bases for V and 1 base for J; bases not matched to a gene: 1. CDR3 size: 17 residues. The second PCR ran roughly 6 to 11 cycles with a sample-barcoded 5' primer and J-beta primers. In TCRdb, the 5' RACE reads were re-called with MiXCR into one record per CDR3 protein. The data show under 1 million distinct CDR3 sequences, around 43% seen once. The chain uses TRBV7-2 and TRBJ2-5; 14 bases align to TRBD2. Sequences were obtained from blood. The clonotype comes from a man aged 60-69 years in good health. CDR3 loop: CASSLAGTSGGQETQYF. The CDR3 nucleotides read TGTGCCAGCAGCTTAGCTGGGACTAGCGGGGGCCAAGAGACCCAGTACTTC.